The following is a T cell receptor beta chain sequence with its context. What antigen it recognizes has not been identified. No much larger clone is present one base from it, and per-base qualities are unavailable. This entry comes from a study of response to subunit inactivated influenza vaccine (dated by TCRdb to the late 2010s). For the study in its entirety: Deep quantitative T cell receptor repertoire profiling was used in the study to track responses to a trivalent subunit inactivated influenza vaccine.

The library was generated by RT-PCR. Instrument used: Illumina HiSeq 2500. The public reads were run again by TCRdb, first through fastp at Q25 and then through MiXCR, and only productive beta chains were kept. Under each unique CDR3 protein, matching rows form one entry showing the most common genes and DNA. A total of about 580,000 distinct CDR3 sequences appear in this sample, 13% to 15% of them only once. The ten largest clones add up to over 8.5% of the sample. The germline V end is reduced by 0 bases and the J end by 8 bases; junction bases left unmatched: 1. CDR1 and CDR2 are drawn from the germline V gene (reference sequence): SEHNR, FQNEAQ. Taken from cysteine to phenylalanine, the CDR3 has 14 residues. The only DNA kept is the CDR3, 42 bases in frame from the first base. Overall study outcomes, separate from this receptor: It was suggested by the authors that each seasonal influenza vaccination may recruit only a limited number of new T cells.

Sequencing was performed on PBMCs from blood, taken roughly 13 days after vaccination. The rearrangement joined TRBV7-9 to TRBJ1-6, and 7 bases in between align with TRBD1. The TCR originated in a man aged 50 to 60 who received an inactivated influenza vaccine. Donor details come from another sample of the same person, matched by shared clones. The sequence in DNA is TGTGCCAGCAGCTTAGCAGGGGGCGATTCACCCCTCCACTTT. Its product reads: CASSLAGGDSPLHF.